The 16 T cell receptor beta chains presented below share a single source sample, sequenced in a study of blood T cell repertoires in COVID-19. The repertoire was sequenced with immunoSEQ multiplex PCR; TCRdb's copy has only in-frame clones and lacks some. This table holds about 230,000 clones, just under 90% found once. Material for sequencing was peripheral blood. The receptor source for this set is a man aged 30-40 years with COVID-19, enrolled during active disease.

This clone turned up a few times. The V and J genes are TRBV6-5 and TRBJ2-7, with D maybe TRBD1 (5 bases). Germline assignment: CDR1 MNHEY and CDR2 SVGAGI. CDR3 size: 12 residues. The germline V and J ends were trimmed by 5 bases and 5 bases, with 10 bases remaining between them. CDR3 sequence (DNA): TGTGCCAGCAGTCGTCGGACAAACGAGCAGTACTTC. It codes for CASSRRTNEQYF.

The V call is TRBV6-5, the J call TRBJ1-1, with 8 bases aligning to TRBD1. In germline, CDR1 is MNHEY, CDR2 SVGAGI. CDR3 length equals 15 residues. The trim removed 5 bases at V and 0 bases at J, leaving 5 bases unmatched. CDR3 residues: CASSISTGVNTEAFF. DNA of the CDR3: TGTGCCAGCAGTATATCGACAGGGGTGAACACTGAAGCTTTCTTT.

V and J are TRBV11-2 and TRBJ1-4, with D possibly being TRBD1 (5 bases). The germline CDR1 and CDR2 sequences are SGHAT and FQNNGV. The CDR3 has 17 residues. Trimming removed 0 bases at V and 0 bases at J, with 11 bases between. In nucleotides, the CDR3 is TGTGCCAGCAGCTTAGAGGGGGGATTTGCAACTAATGAAAAACTGTTTTTT. Translated: CASSLEGGFATNEKLFF.

This chain joins TRBV2 and TRBJ1-1; TRBD1 matches 9 bases. Germline CDR1 SNHLY, CDR2 FYNNEI. Losses at the gene ends were 7 bases for V and 8 bases for J; bases not matched to a gene: 8. CDR3 length: 13 residues. CDR3 in DNA: TGTGCCAGCACCCGGGACAGGGAAAGGGAAGCTTTCTTT. Its protein is CASTRDREREAFF. Full variable domain (outside the CDR3, taken from reference TRBV2 and TRBJ1-1): EPEVTQTPSHQVTQMGQEVILRCVPISNHLYFYWYRQILGQKVEFLVSFYNNEISEKSEIFDDQFSVERPDGSNFTLKIRSTKLEDSAMYFCASTRDREREAFFGQGTRLTVV.

This chain links TRBV27 with TRBJ1-6; D is possibly TRBD1 (5 bases). With 3 bases removed from V and 8 bases from J, the gap between germline ends came to 20 bases. Germline V lookup: CDR1 MNHEY, CDR2 SMNVEV (reference sequence). The CDR3 has 17 residues. The CDR3 loop reads CASSFNSGTGRYSPLHF. The CDR3 DNA reads as TGTGCCAGCAGTTTTAACTCTGGAACAGGAAGGTATTCACCCCTCCACTTT.

The gene calls are TRBV28 and TRBJ1-1; unclear D gene. This CDR3 has 15 residues. V lost 3 bases and J 4 bases, leaving 15 bases between the germline ends. The germline V gene encodes CDR1 MDHEN and CDR2 SYDVKM. CDR3 coding DNA: TGTGCCAGCAGTTTCGGCGCCCGACGGGGCACTGAAGCTTTCTTT. Translating it yields CASSFGARRGTEAFF.

The chain combines TRBV29-1 with TRBJ1-2, with 8 bases lining up with TRBD1. The length of the CDR3 is 13 residues. CDR1 and CDR2 (germline): SQVTM, ANQGSEA. J gave up 6 bases and V 2 bases, and 5 bases lay outside the gene matches. The CDR3 nucleotides read TGCAGCGTTGAAACAGGGGGGAGGCATGGCTACACCTTC. Translation gives CSVETGGRHGYTF.

The gene calls are TRBV6-4 and TRBJ2-3; tentatively, D is TRBD2 (7 bases). The CDR3 sequence is 13 residues long. V was pared by 7 bases and J by 5 bases, with 13 bases between. Germline V gene sequence: CDR1 MRHNA, CDR2 SNTAGT. The CDR3 coding sequence is TGTGCCAGCAAGGGGGAGGGAGTAGATACGCAGTATTTT. Amino acid sequence: CASKGEGVDTQYF.

This chain joins TRBV7-9 and TRBJ2-2; D possibly corresponds to TRBD1 (7 bases). The germline gives CDR1 SEHNR, CDR2 FQNEAQ (reference sequence). The CDR3 has 15 residues. V lost 2 bases and J 5 bases, leaving 12 bases between the germline ends. The CDR3 DNA reads as TGTGCCAGCAGCTTACTGACAGGGACTACCGGGGAGCTGTTTTTT. It specifies CASSLLTGTTGELFF.

The chain combines TRBV20-1 with TRBJ2-1; D is possibly TRBD2 (5 bases). The CDR3 spans 11 residues. CDR1 is DFQATT, CDR2 SNEGSKA, per germline (reference sequence). Trimming pared 2 bases from V and 10 bases from J, leaving 9 bases between. CDR3 nucleotides: TGCAGTGCTAGAAGTTGGGAGGAGCAGTTCTTC. It codes for CSARSWEEQFF.

This rearrangement joins TRBV5-5 to TRBJ1-2; 8 nucleotides line up with TRBD1. The junction had 2 bases not matched to a gene; V was cut back by 0 bases and J by 4 bases. CDR1 and CDR2 from the germline V gene are SGHKS and YYEKEE (reference sequence). The CDR3 is 14 amino acids. The CDR3 DNA sequence: TGTGCCAGCAGCTTGGACCAGGGGGCCTATGGCTACACCTTC. Translating gives CASSLDQGAYGYTF.

The V gene is TRBV7-6, the J gene TRBJ2-1; 12 bases are a match to TRBD2. V lost 3 bases to trimming and J lost 5 bases; unmatched junction nucleotides: 11. Germline V CDR1 and CDR2: SGHVS, FNYEAQ. The CDR3 is 18 amino acids. CDR3 in DNA: TGTGCCAGCAGCTTTACCCTGACTAGCGGGAGTCTTCACAATGAGCAGTTCTTC. Its protein is CASSFTLTSGSLHNEQFF.

The chain employs TRBV7-9 and TRBJ1-2; 7 bases are shared with TRBD1. V dropped 5 bases and J dropped 4; count of bases not matched to a gene: 13. Germline V gives CDR1 SEHNR, CDR2 FQNEAQ (reference sequence). This CDR3 region has 16 residues. CDR3 protein: CASSPYTPEGAYGYTF. In nucleotides, the CDR3 is TGTGCCAGCAGCCCTTACACCCCCGAGGGGGCCTATGGCTACACCTTC.

Comment on this clone: An end of the junction does not agree with germline; a read error may underlie this. The chain carries TRBV27 and TRBJ2-7, with D perhaps TRBD1 (5 bases). The V gene's germline CDR1 is MNHEY and CDR2 SMNVEV (reference sequence). The CDR3 length is 14 residues. CDR3 residues: CASRKQVDSYGQYF. The CDR3 DNA sequence: TGTGCCAGCAGAAAACAGGTAGACTCCTACGGGCAGTACTTC.

The CDR3 nucleotides read TGTGCCACCAGCGAAGGACAGGGGGGAGTGGATGGCTACACCTTC. It encodes CATSEGQGGVDGYTF. The gene calls are TRBV24-1 and TRBJ1-2, with TRBD1 matching over 10 bases. The length of the CDR3 is 15 residues. Germline lookup yields CDR1 KGHDR and CDR2 SFDVKD. Unmatched junction bases numbered 10, after V lost 7 bases and J lost 6 bases.

The chain couples TRBV5-1 to TRBJ2-5, with 11 bases fitting TRBD2. V was pared by 4 bases and J by 4 bases, with 6 bases of the junction left unmatched. The CDR3 runs to 15 residues. CDR1 SGHRS and CDR2 YFSETQ come from the germline V gene. In nucleotides, the CDR3 is TGCGCCAGCAGCCAGCTAGCGGGGGGTGGAGAGACCCAGTACTTC. Translated: CASSQLAGGGETQYF.